A selection of T cell receptor beta chains follows, all from one sample in a study of cytomegalovirus exposure and HLA in healthy donors. Assay used: immunoSEQ multiplex PCR; TCRdb lists only in-frame clones, some missing. Found here are about 150,000 clones, roughly 70% of them singletons; the top ten hold under 2.5%. The specimen sequenced was PBMCs. The receptor source for this set is a man aged 30-40 years in good health and CMV-seronegative. Each CDR3 is given without its conserved first and last residue. The D gene is left open where the match is weak. Not all rows give a size; the values are once, few, many and, for expanded clones, a class.

d_gene: -
v_gene: TRBV27
j_gene: TRBJ2-5
abundance: -
CDR3aa: ASSLDYVQETQY

d_gene: -
v_gene: TRBV15
j_gene: TRBJ1-2
abundance: -
CDR3aa: ATSRGETYYGYT

d_gene: TRBD1
v_gene: TRBV4-3
j_gene: TRBJ1-1
abundance: few
CDR3aa: ASSQEWRHLWDREMNTEAF

d_gene: -
v_gene: TRBV15
j_gene: TRBJ2-6
abundance: -
CDR3aa: ATSRQAMDGANVLT

d_gene: TRBD1
v_gene: TRBV5-6
j_gene: -
abundance: -
CDR3aa: ASSGPRTGVEQY

d_gene: -
v_gene: TRBV4-3
j_gene: TRBJ1-6
abundance: -
CDR3aa: ASSLNLGGDGSPLH

d_gene: -
v_gene: TRBV6-1
j_gene: TRBJ1-1
abundance: -
CDR3aa: ASSRTRDGGTEAF

d_gene: -
v_gene: TRBV29-1
j_gene: TRBJ1-2
abundance: -
CDR3aa: SVEDPGKGYT

d_gene: -
v_gene: TRBV5-8
j_gene: TRBJ2-2
abundance: -
CDR3aa: ASSPLTSWYGTGELF

d_gene: TRBD1
v_gene: TRBV7-2
j_gene: TRBJ1-2
abundance: -
CDR3aa: ASSLAATGGSYGYT

d_gene: TRBD1
v_gene: TRBV27
j_gene: TRBJ2-7
abundance: -
CDR3aa: ASRLGQGNFYEQY

d_gene: TRBD2
v_gene: TRBV5-1
j_gene: TRBJ2-3
abundance: -
CDR3aa: ASSLAGVTTDTQY

d_gene: TRBD1
v_gene: TRBV6-5
j_gene: TRBJ2-5
abundance: -
CDR3aa: ASRSGGGETQY

d_gene: -
v_gene: TRBV4-1
j_gene: TRBJ1-1
abundance: few
CDR3aa: ASSQEPFSELLDTEAF

d_gene: -
v_gene: TRBV19
j_gene: TRBJ2-7
abundance: -
CDR3aa: ATGLGATYEQY

d_gene: TRBD1
v_gene: TRBV29-1
j_gene: TRBJ1-1
abundance: -
CDR3aa: SVERGPNTEAF

d_gene: TRBD1
v_gene: TRBV2
j_gene: TRBJ2-7
abundance: -
CDR3aa: ASSARTGHEQY